This T cell receptor (beta chain) emerged from a study of T-cell memory formation after mild COVID-19. Across the whole study: Clusters were largely donor specific. Overall study results and limits: Memory sampled before infection contained some responding clones, suggesting cross-reactive memory joined.

Comment on this clonotype: Its antigen is not known.

TCRdb reprocessed the 5' RACE reads with MiXCR, giving one entry per CDR3 protein. Of about 110,000 distinct CDR3 sequences listed, over 15% are singletons. The CDR3 covers 12 residues. The chain couples TRBV21-1 to TRBJ2-1; TRBD2 is the table's D call and was not checked against the DNA. TRBV21-1 is assigned pseudogene status. This clonotype was sampled from an adult woman who had mild COVID-19 (a few samples of this study predate the infection). Cell type and time point are not known. The sample consisted of PBMCs or a T cell subset sorted from them (not recorded which). CDR3 in amino acids: CASRTMTRRQFF. DNA of the CDR3: TGTGCCAGCAGGACTATGACTAGACGGCAGTTCTTC.